The T cell receptor (beta chain) described here comes from a study of cytomegalovirus exposure and HLA in healthy donors. Study conclusions and caveats: Clonal expansion was found to be greater in HLA-associated TCR beta chains than in equally common others in a later analysis.

Remarks on this clone: Its antigen is currently unknown.

The germline V gene has CDR1 MDHEN and CDR2 SYDVKM. The CDR3 is 10 amino acids. PCR amplification relied on 60 Vbeta primers (plus 13 Jbeta primers). The repertoire was sequenced with immunoSEQ multiplex PCR; TCRdb's copy has only in-frame clones and lacks some. Of about 83,000 clones listed, 75% to 85% are singletons. The receptor was isolated from a woman aged 25 to 45 in good health and CMV-seronegative. Sequences were obtained from PBMCs. The chain employs TRBV28 and TRBJ2-7; the match to TRBD1 covers 8 bases. The CDR3 here is CGTGKYEQYF. The CDR3, as DNA: TGTGGGACAGGGAAATACGAGCAGTACTTC.